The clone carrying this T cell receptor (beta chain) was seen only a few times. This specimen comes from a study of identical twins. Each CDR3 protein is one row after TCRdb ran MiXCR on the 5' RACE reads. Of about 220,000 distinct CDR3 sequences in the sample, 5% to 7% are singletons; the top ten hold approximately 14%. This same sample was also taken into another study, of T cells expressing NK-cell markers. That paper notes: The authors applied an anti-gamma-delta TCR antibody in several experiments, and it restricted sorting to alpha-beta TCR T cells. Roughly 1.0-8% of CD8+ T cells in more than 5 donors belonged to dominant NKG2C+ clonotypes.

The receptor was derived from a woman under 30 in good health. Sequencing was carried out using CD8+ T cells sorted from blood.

The DNA of the CDR3 is TGTGCCAGCAGCTCCACGTGGGGGGTTTCCTATGAGCAGTTCTTC. This translates into CASSSTWGVSYEQFF. The chain recombines TRBV7-9 with TRBJ2-1; weak D call: TRBD2 (6 bases). The CDR3 has 15 amino acids. The V and J ends lost 4 bases and 8 bases respectively, with 18 bases between them. The germline gives CDR1 SEHNR, CDR2 FQNEAQ (reference sequence).